The 24 T cell receptor beta chains given below trace back to one sample, sequenced in a study of blood T cell repertoires in COVID-19. Produced via immunoSEQ multiplex PCR; TCRdb's table is partial and in-frame only. The sample contains roughly 300,000 clones, around four fifths of which appear only once. Specimen: peripheral blood. The receptors shown here come from a woman aged 45-60 years who had recovered from COVID-19.

This clone was seen a handful of times. This chain joins TRBV5-4 and TRBJ2-7, with TRBD1 identical over 9 bases. Losses at the gene ends were 4 bases for V and 6 bases for J; bases not matched to a gene: 8. The germline gives CDR1 SGHNT, CDR2 YYREEE (reference sequence). The CDR3 length is 14 residues. The CDR3 DNA sequence: TGTGCCAGCAGCCCCCGGGACAGGGCCGGCGAGCAGTACTTC. This sequence encodes CASSPRDRAGEQYF.

This chain uses TRBV9 with TRBJ2-5; D remains unclear. Trimming took off 5 bases at V and 4 bases at J, with 18 bases between the two ends. Germline CDR1 reads SGDLS; CDR2 reads YYNGEE. This CDR3 is built from 15 residues. The CDR3 sequence: CASSQYDGVSETQYF. DNA of the CDR3: TGTGCCAGCAGTCAATACGACGGAGTGTCAGAGACCCAGTACTTC.

The CDR3 coding sequence is TGTGCCAGCAGCCGGGGGACAGGGGGAGCCAACTATGGCTACACCTTC. As protein: CASSRGTGGANYGYTF. The chain couples TRBV4-2 to TRBJ1-2; 11 nucleotides align to TRBD1. Germline assignment: CDR1 LGHNA and CDR2 YNFKEQ. V lost 4 bases, J lost 2 bases, and 6 bases stayed unmatched. The CDR3 runs 16 residues.

The chain is built from TRBV9 and TRBJ1-6; no clear D gene. With 3 bases removed from V and 6 bases from J, the gap between germline ends came to 13 bases. Germline V gene lookup returns CDR1 SGDLS and CDR2 YYNGEE. The CDR3 is made up of 15 amino acids. The CDR3 region is CASSAREQTNSPLHF. The CDR3 DNA is TGTGCCAGCAGCGCAAGGGAGCAGACTAATTCACCCCTCCACTTT. The entire variable domain, with the rest obtained from reference TRBV9 and TRBJ1-6, is as follows: DSGVTQTPKHLITATGQRVTLRCSPRSGDLSVYWYQQSLDQGLQFLIQYYNGEERAKGNILERFSAQQFPDLHSELNLSSLELGDSALYFCASSAREQTNSPLHFGNGTRLTVT.

This chain links TRBV6-2 or TRBV6-3 with TRBJ2-6; no reliable D call. The CDR3 spans 14 residues. V lost 5 bases and J lost 0, with 5 bases in between. CDR1 is MNHEY, CDR2 SVGEGT, per germline. CDR3 DNA sequence: TGTGCCAGCAGTACGAGCTCTGGGGCCAACGTCCTGACTTTC. Encoded protein: CASSTSSGANVLTF.

CDR3 protein: CASSFLPGGGETQYF. The CDR3, as DNA: TGTGCCAGCAGCTTCCTCCCCGGGGGGGGAGAGACCCAGTACTTC. This chain uses TRBV7-9 with TRBJ2-5, with 8 positions matching TRBD2. Germline assignment: CDR1 SEHNR and CDR2 FQNEAQ (reference sequence). The length of the CDR3 is 15 residues. J lost 4 bases, V lost 3 bases, and 7 bases had no gene match.

The chain combines TRBV7-2 with TRBJ2-6; D is undetermined. The V end lost 5 bases, the J end lost 0 bases, and 8 bases lay between the germline ends. CDR1 SGHTA and CDR2 FQGNSA come from the germline V gene. This CDR3 region has 15 residues. For the CDR3, the DNA is TGTGCCAGCAGCCCCCACGGCTCTGGGGCCAACGTCCTGACTTTC. This gives the protein CASSPHGSGANVLTF.

The chain has TRBV30 and TRBJ2-7, with a possible D match to TRBD2 (5 bases). Trimming took off 4 bases at V and 2 bases at J, with 18 bases between the two ends. The CDR3 spans 15 residues. Germline CDR1 GTSNPN, CDR2 SVGIG (reference sequence). CDR3 nucleotides: TGTGCCTGGACCCCAGGAGGAGGTTCCACCTACGAGCAGTACTTC. The encoded protein is CAWTPGGGSTYEQYF.

The rearrangement joins TRBV9 to TRBJ2-3; 11 bases line up with TRBD2. CDR1 is SGDLS and CDR2 is YYNGEE in the germline V gene. CDR3 length equals 16 residues. Trimming removed 4 bases from V and 8 bases from J; junction bases left unmatched: 12. The CDR3 region has the DNA TGTGCCAGCAGCCCCCGGACTAGCGGGTCTGGCGGTACGCAGTATTTT. Protein sequence: CASSPRTSGSGGTQYF.

The J gene is TRBJ2-7, the V gene TRBV7-3, with D perhaps matching TRBD1 (5 bases). CDR3 length: 16 amino acids. Deletions cut 2 bases from V and 3 bases from J, with 17 bases between. CDR1 SGHTA and CDR2 FQGTGA come from the germline V gene. CDR3 amino acids: CASSLLGQAHGYEQYF. The CDR3 bases are TGTGCCAGCAGCTTACTAGGACAAGCCCATGGCTACGAGCAGTACTTC.

The chain links TRBV5-1 to TRBJ2-5, with D maybe TRBD1 (6 bases). In germline, CDR1 is SGHRS, CDR2 YFSETQ. Trimming left V 0 bases short and J 5 bases short, with 11 bases between. The CDR3 is 14 residues long. Here the CDR3 reads CASSLGQVGETQYF. The CDR3 DNA reads as TGCGCCAGCAGCTTGGGACAGGTGGGGGAGACCCAGTACTTC.

The chain combines TRBV7-3 with TRBJ2-1, with D maybe TRBD2 (6 bases). There are 12 residues in the CDR3. CDR1 SGHTA and CDR2 FQGTGA come from the germline V gene. V was cut by 5 bases and J by 10 bases, with 12 bases left in between. CDR3 sequence (DNA): TGTGCCAGCAGCCGGGGACTGGACGAGCAGTTCTTC. Protein sequence: CASSRGLDEQFF.

This clone has a handful of counts. DNA for the CDR3: TGTGCCAGCAGCACAGGGAGCATGTATAATTCACCCCTCCACTTT. Amino acid sequence: CASSTGSMYNSPLHF. The rearrangement joins TRBV7-2 to TRBJ1-6, with D perhaps TRBD1 (6 bases). V lost 5 bases and J lost 4, with 12 bases in between. Germline values: CDR1 SGHTA, CDR2 FQGNSA. The CDR3 is made up of 15 amino acids.

In DNA, the CDR3 is TGTGCCAGCAGCTCCCAACACAGGGGGCAGCCCCAGCATTTT. Amino acids: CASSSQHRGQPQHF. The chain couples TRBV7-2 to TRBJ1-5; TRBD1 matches 8 bases. From germline, CDR1 is SGHTA and CDR2 FQGNSA. Trimming removed 4 bases from V and 7 bases from J; junction bases left unmatched: 6. The CDR3 extends over 14 amino acids. The full variable domain, with the rest looked up from reference TRBV7-2 and TRBJ1-5, is GAGVSQSPSNKVTEKGKDVELRCDPISGHTALYWYRQSLGQGLEFLIYFQGNSAPDKSGLPSDRFSAERTGGSVSTLTIQRTQQEDSAVYLCASSSQHRGQPQHFGDGTRLSIL.

CDR3 sequence (DNA): TGCGCCAGCAGATTTACAGGGGACAATGAGCAGTTCTTC. Protein: CASRFTGDNEQFF. The chain employs TRBV4-1 and TRBJ2-1; 7 bases fit TRBD1. Germline assignment: CDR1 MGHRA and CDR2 YSYEKL. CDR3 length equals 13 residues. J gave up 5 bases and V 6 bases, and 4 bases lay outside the gene matches.

The gene calls are TRBV14 and TRBJ2-7; D call uncertain. V dropped 0 bases and J dropped 0 bases, with 6 bases sitting between them. Germline V gives CDR1 SGHDN, CDR2 FVKESK. The CDR3 totals 14 residues. The CDR3 sequence is CASSQDWSSYEQYF. For the CDR3, the DNA is TGTGCCAGCAGCCAAGATTGGAGCTCCTACGAGCAGTACTTC.

The genes are TRBV9 and TRBJ2-5, with 7 bases that match TRBD2. V trimming: 4 bases; J trimming: 0 bases; junction bases outside the gene matches: 12. This CDR3 is 17 amino acids long. Germline CDR1 reads SGDLS; CDR2 reads YYNGEE. CDR3 loop: CASSPRLAGRYQETQYF. The CDR3, as DNA: TGTGCCAGCAGCCCAAGATTAGCGGGTCGGTACCAAGAGACCCAGTACTTC. Filled out from reference TRBV9 and TRBJ2-5, the complete variable domain reads DSGVTQTPKHLITATGQRVTLRCSPRSGDLSVYWYQQSLDQGLQFLIQYYNGEERAKGNILERFSAQQFPDLHSELNLSSLELGDSALYFCASSPRLAGRYQETQYFGPGTRLLVL.

The genes are TRBV3-1 (or the pseudogene TRBV3-2) and TRBJ2-7; 7 nucleotides agree with TRBD1. The J segment lost 4 bases and the V segment lost 1 base, leaving 4 bases of the junction unmatched. The CDR3 runs 14 residues. From germline, CDR1 is LGHDT and CDR2 YNNKEL (reference sequence). The CDR3 DNA is TGTGCCAGCAGCCAAGGGGACAGCGTATACGAGCAGTACTTC. The encoded protein is CASSQGDSVYEQYF.

The V call is TRBV19, the J call TRBJ2-7; 7 nucleotides match TRBD1. Germline assignment: CDR1 LNHDA and CDR2 SQIVND (reference sequence). Trimming removed 3 bases from V and 1 base from J; junction bases left unmatched: 9. CDR3 length: 16 residues. This chain's CDR3 is CASSIQGGQQSYEQYF. The CDR3 DNA is TGTGCCAGTAGTATTCAAGGGGGACAGCAGTCCTACGAGCAGTACTTC. Complete variable domain (other parts from reference TRBV19 and TRBJ2-7): DGGITQSPKYLFRKEGQNVTLSCEQNLNHDAMYWYRQDPGQGLRLIYYSQIVNDFQKGDIAEGYSVSREKKESFPLTVTSAQKNPTAFYLCASSIQGGQQSYEQYFGPGTRLTVT.

The chain has TRBV5-4 and TRBJ1-4, with 12 bases identical to TRBD1. V dropped 4 bases and J dropped 3; count of bases not matched to a gene: 7. The CDR3 runs to 17 residues. Germline values: CDR1 SGHNT, CDR2 YYREEE (reference sequence). The CDR3: CASSRGTGGLSNEKLFF. In DNA form, the CDR3 reads TGTGCCAGCAGCCGAGGGACAGGGGGCCTTTCTAATGAAAAACTGTTTTTT.

A remark on this clone: A much larger clone differs from this one at a single base, so this may be a read error. The V and J genes are TRBV7-2 and TRBJ2-5; TRBD2 aligns across 7 bases. With V trimmed by 2 bases and J by 2 bases, 2 bases remained unmatched. CDR1 and CDR2 from the germline V gene are SGHTA and FQGNSA. The CDR3 runs 14 residues. The CDR3 sequence: CASSLWGGQETQYF. In DNA, the CDR3 is TGTGCCAGCAGCTTATGGGGGGGGCAAGAGACCCAGTACTTC.

The chain combines TRBV6-5 with TRBJ2-5; the D gene is possibly TRBD1 (6 bases). The V and J ends lost 2 bases and 1 base respectively, with 14 bases between them. The CDR3 consists of 16 residues. Germline V gene data show CDR1 as MNHEY and CDR2 as SVGAGI. The CDR3 sequence: CASSYTGTTTQETQYF. The CDR3 DNA sequence: TGTGCCAGCAGTTACACCGGGACAACAACCCAAGAGACCCAGTACTTC.

This rearrangement joins TRBV27 to TRBJ1-3; no definite D call. The CDR3 loop spans 11 amino acids. Germline CDR1 is MNHEY and CDR2 is SMNVEV (reference sequence). V shed 7 bases and J shed 4 bases, with 5 bases lying between them. CDR3 DNA sequence: TGTGCCAGCAAGCGGGGAAACACCATATATTTT. Translating it yields CASKRGNTIYF.

This clone was picked up a small number of times. The chain uses TRBV6-2 or TRBV6-3 and TRBJ1-2; D is possibly TRBD1 (6 bases). The germline gives CDR1 MNHEY, CDR2 SVGEGT. The germline V and J ends were trimmed by 6 bases and 6 bases, with 11 bases remaining between them. The CDR3 has 12 residues. The CDR3 nucleotides are TGTGCCAGCAGCCGAAACAGGGATGGCTACACCTTC. This encodes CASSRNRDGYTF.